This TCR beta chain was captured by sequencing in a study of T cell repertoires in cytomegalovirus infection. Whole-study context: A matching HLA type, together with CMV infection, was signaled by public TCR beta signatures. Findings and caveats of the study: The response measured ex vivo was dominated by TCR beta clonotypes (HLA-C-restricted and CMV-specific). Accumulated public TCR beta family frequency recognized individuals carrying CMV together with the relevant HLA.

This clonotype was picked up a small number of times. Antigen specificity is unknown. The CDR3 extends over 14 amino acids. In germline, CDR1 is SQVTM, CDR2 ANQGSEA. The V segment lost 4 bases and the J segment 2 bases; nucleotides outside the gene matches: 3. One entry per CDR3 protein results from TCRdb running MiXCR on the reads. This sample has about 300,000 distinct CDR3 sequences; roughly 24% occur once, and the top ten carry roughly 13%. Material: PBMCs. The source of this sequence is a human donor in good health (CMV status not recorded). Some clones in this sample may be carry-over from other donors' samples. The chain couples TRBV29-1 to TRBJ2-1; TRBD2 matches 9 bases. DNA for the CDR3: TGCAGCGTTGCGCGGGGGGGACCCTACAATGAGCAGTTCTTC. It specifies CSVARGGPYNEQFF.